The 21 T cell receptor beta chains presented below share a single source sample, sequenced in a study of blood T cell repertoires in COVID-19. The assay was immunoSEQ multiplex PCR, and TCRdb's table has in-frame clones only and misses some. The table lists around 80,000 clones, less than 90% of them singletons. What was sequenced was peripheral blood. These receptors all come from a man aged 50 to 60 with COVID-19, enrolled during active disease.

The rearrangement joins TRBV29-1 to TRBJ2-2; 9 nucleotides line up with TRBD1. This CDR3 contains 14 residues. V was clipped by 6 bases and J by 6 bases; unmatched bases: 8. CDR1 and CDR2 (germline): SQVTM, ANQGSEA. The CDR3, as DNA: TGCAGCGTCCCCGGGACAGGGTTGGCCGGGGAGCTGTTTTTT. Residues: CSVPGTGLAGELFF.

This chain connects TRBV5-1 to TRBJ2-2; TRBD1 is a possible D gene (8 bases). The germline CDR1 and CDR2 sequences are SGHRS and YFSETQ. Trimming stripped 7 bases from V and 7 bases from J, with 17 bases between. The CDR3 runs to 14 residues. CDR3 DNA: TGCGCCAGCTCACAACAGGGGGGGATCGGGGAGCTGTTTTTT. It translates to CASSQQGGIGELFF.

In regard to this clone: The junction departs from the called germline gene at one end, perhaps through a read error. The sample contains more than one DNA sequence encoding this CDR3. CDR3 bases: TGTGCTAGCAGTTACCAGGGGGGCTCCTACGAGCAGTACTTC. The encoded protein is CASSYQGGSYEQYF. The chain links TRBV6-2 or TRBV6-3 to TRBJ2-7; D perhaps matches TRBD1 (7 bases). The CDR3 has 14 residues. Germline-derived CDR1 and CDR2 are MNHEY and SVGEGT.

This chain links TRBV24-1 with TRBJ1-2; TRBD1 aligns across 7 bases. The germline CDR1 and CDR2 sequences are KGHDR and SFDVKD. This CDR3 comprises 14 residues. Trimming at V came to 4 bases and at J to 3 bases, leaving 4 bases not matched to a gene. The CDR3 is CATSDPGTDYGYTF. The CDR3 nucleotides are TGTGCCACCAGTGACCCTGGGACAGACTATGGCTACACCTTC.

A single count supports this clone. The chain recombines TRBV7-2 with TRBJ2-3; 8 nucleotides line up with TRBD2. This CDR3 comprises 17 residues. V was pared by 2 bases and J by 0 bases, with 7 bases of the junction left unmatched. Germline CDR1 is SGHTA and CDR2 is FQGNSA. CDR3 nucleotide sequence: TGTGCCAGCAGCTTACAACTAGCGGTTACTAGCACAGATACGCAGTATTTT. It specifies CASSLQLAVTSTDTQYF.

This clone appeared a single time. The chain uses TRBV4-1 and TRBJ1-5; weak D call: TRBD1 (6 bases). From germline, CDR1 is MGHRA and CDR2 YSYEKL. The length of the CDR3 is 15 residues. The V gene lost 1 base and the J gene lost 7 bases, with 14 bases spanning the gap. CDR3 sequence: CASSQVGQSEQPQHF. The CDR3 region has the DNA TGCGCCAGCAGCCAAGTTGGACAGTCGGAACAGCCCCAGCATTTT.

This chain links TRBV28 with TRBJ1-6; D uncertain. V lost 4 bases, J lost 0 bases, and 13 bases lay in between. CDR1 and CDR2 from the germline V gene are MDHEN and SYDVKM. This CDR3 is built from 17 residues. CDR3 protein: CASSSPAASSYNSPLHF. CDR3 DNA sequence: TGTGCCAGCAGTTCACCGGCGGCGAGCTCCTATAATTCACCCCTCCACTTT.

The V and J genes are TRBV6-6 and TRBJ2-1; no clear D. This CDR3 is built from 16 residues. Germline V gene sequence: CDR1 MNHNY, CDR2 SVGAGI (reference sequence). V lost 3 bases, J lost 7 bases, and 19 bases lay in between. This CDR3 is CASSYPPGLTENEQFF. The CDR3 DNA follows: TGTGCCAGCAGTTATCCCCCTGGCCTCACGGAGAATGAGCAGTTCTTC.

This rearrangement joins TRBV7-7 to TRBJ2-1; D may be TRBD2 (6 bases). Germline V CDR1 and CDR2: SSHAT, FNYEAQ (reference sequence). This CDR3 spans 12 amino acids. The CDR3 region has the DNA TGTGCTGCGACTAGTCCCTACAATGAGCAGTTCTTC. Translating it yields CAATSPYNEQFF.

CDR3 loop: CASRITGSEKTGELFF. In DNA, the CDR3 is TGTGCCAGCAGGATAACAGGGAGCGAGAAGACCGGGGAGCTGTTTTTT. J is TRBJ2-2 and V is TRBV4-2; weak D call: TRBD1 (6 bases). V lost 6 bases and J lost 5, with 19 bases in between. This CDR3 spans 16 amino acids. Germline V gene data show CDR1 as LGHNA and CDR2 as YNFKEQ.

The V gene is TRBV12-5, the J gene TRBJ2-3; tentatively, D is TRBD2 (5 bases). Germline loops: CDR1 LGHNT, CDR2 FRNRAP. Trimming cost V 6 bases and J 1 base, with 14 bases left between them. This CDR3 comprises 15 residues. The CDR3 here is CASGEDARGTDTQYF. The CDR3, as DNA: TGTGCTAGTGGGGAGGACGCCCGGGGCACAGATACGCAGTATTTT. The full variable domain, its missing parts supplied by reference TRBV12-5 and TRBJ2-3, is DARVTQTPRHKVTEMGQEVTMRCQPILGHNTVFWYRQTMMQGLELLAYFRNRAPLDDSGMPKDRFSAEMPDATLATLKIQPSEPRDSAVYFCASGEDARGTDTQYFGPGTRLTVL.

V is TRBV20-1 and J is TRBJ2-5; 7 positions match TRBD1. The germline V gene has CDR1 DFQATT and CDR2 SNEGSKA (reference sequence). The CDR3 length is 12 residues. V gave up 3 bases and J gave up 4 bases; unmatched junction bases: 2. CDR3 nucleotide sequence: TGCAGTGCTAGTACAGGGGCAGAGACCCAGTACTTC. This translates into CSASTGAETQYF.

The V gene is TRBV7-8, the J gene TRBJ1-3; 7 nucleotides line up with TRBD1. There are 14 residues in the CDR3. J was trimmed by 1 base and V by 5 bases; bases with no gene match: 2. CDR1 is SGHVS and CDR2 is FQNEAQ in the germline V gene. This CDR3 reads CASSIQGSGNTIYF. The CDR3, as DNA: TGTGCCAGCAGCATACAGGGGTCTGGAAACACCATATATTTT.

This sequence joins TRBV18 and TRBJ2-7; possibly TRBD2 for D (6 bases). Germline V gene lookup returns CDR1 KGHSH and CDR2 LQKENI. The V end lost 2 bases, the J end lost 6 bases, and 14 bases lay between the germline ends. This CDR3 has 14 amino acids. The CDR3 DNA sequence: TGTGCCAGCTCACCAGGAGGGGCCATCGGCGAGCAGTACTTC. Translating it yields CASSPGGAIGEQYF.

J is TRBJ1-1 and V is TRBV30; tentative D call: TRBD1 (5 bases). CDR1 and CDR2 from the germline V gene are GTSNPN and SVGIG (reference sequence). Trimming removed 8 bases at V and 1 base at J, with 14 bases between. The CDR3 length is 13 residues. The CDR3 spells CAGAGTGNTEAFF. DNA for the CDR3: TGTGCCGGCGCGGGGACTGGGAACACTGAAGCTTTCTTT.

The J gene is TRBJ1-2, the V gene TRBV7-2; 7 bases line up with TRBD1. The germline V gene encodes CDR1 SGHTA and CDR2 FQGNSA. This CDR3 has 14 residues. Trimming took 5 bases from V and 6 from J; bases not matched to a gene: 9. In nucleotides, the CDR3 is TGTGCCAGCAGCCCTCTACAGGGGTTCCATGGCTACACCTTC. It translates to CASSPLQGFHGYTF. The full variable domain, its missing parts supplied by reference TRBV7-2 and TRBJ1-2, is GAGVSQSPSNKVTEKGKDVELRCDPISGHTALYWYRQSLGQGLEFLIYFQGNSAPDKSGLPSDRFSAERTGGSVSTLTIQRTQQEDSAVYLCASSPLQGFHGYTFGSGTRLTVV.

J is TRBJ2-5 and V is TRBV12-3 or TRBV12-4; 8 bases fit TRBD2. Trimming cost V 4 bases and J 9 bases; bases outside gene matches: 4. The CDR3 is 12 residues long. Written as DNA, the CDR3 is TGTGCCAGCAGTTCCTACGGGGGGGCCCAGTACTTC. Encoded protein: CASSSYGGAQYF.

V is TRBV11-2 and J is TRBJ2-7; 7 bases map to TRBD2. The CDR3 is 17 amino acids. In germline, CDR1 is SGHAT, CDR2 FQNNGV. The junction had 14 bases not matched to a gene; V was cut back by 5 bases and J by 1 base. Here the CDR3 reads CASSPPWMGGSSYEQYF. The CDR3 nucleotides are TGTGCCAGCAGCCCCCCGTGGATGGGCGGGAGTTCCTACGAGCAGTACTTC.

J is TRBJ2-5 and V is TRBV4-1; TRBD2 matches 7 bases. CDR1 is MGHRA, CDR2 YSYEKL, per germline. The V gene end was trimmed by 9 bases and the J gene end by 5 bases; junction bases not matched to a gene: 12. The CDR3 has 14 amino acids. DNA of the CDR3: TGCGCCAGAGACTTTAGCGGGTCCAGGGAGACCCAGTACTTC. Its translation: CARDFSGSRETQYF.

The genes are TRBV5-1 and TRBJ2-1, with 10 nucleotides matching TRBD2. Germline values: CDR1 SGHRS, CDR2 YFSETQ. Germline trimming cut 0 bases from V and 5 bases from J; bases unmatched to any gene: 5. The CDR3 covers 16 residues. CDR3 residues: CASSLVSGRVNNEQFF. The CDR3 DNA sequence: TGCGCCAGCAGCTTGGTGAGCGGGAGGGTAAACAATGAGCAGTTCTTC.

This rearrangement joins TRBV6-5 to TRBJ2-7; 9 positions agree with TRBD1. The trim removed 6 bases at V and 5 bases at J, leaving 2 bases unmatched. The CDR3 spans 12 residues. CDR1 MNHEY and CDR2 SVGAGI come from the germline V gene. The CDR3 DNA reads as TGTGCCAGCAGCAGGGACAGGGACGAGCAGTACTTC. This gives the protein CASSRDRDEQYF.